Listed below are T cell receptor beta chains from one sample, sequenced in a study of technical replicates of blood from a few donors. Assay: immunoSEQ multiplex PCR; the TCRdb copy retains only in-frame clones and omits some. The sample contains tens of thousands of clones, around 91% of which appear only once. The specimen sequenced was T cells isolated from PBMCs. The receptors were gathered from a human donor in good health. Each CDR3 is given with its conserved first and last residue. A D gene is named only where the DNA matches it firmly. Clone size is shown for a subset of rows, as once, few, many or a class of expanded clone.

>once|TRBV6-5|-|TRBJ2-3
CASSYSQGGTDTQYF
TGTGCCAGCAGTTACTCGCAGGGGGGTACAGATACGCAGTATTTT
>-|TRBV7-3|TRBD2|TRBJ2-1
CASSLSIAGADNEQFF
TGTGCCAGCAGCTTATCGATAGCGGGAGCTGACAATGAGCAGTTCTTC
>-|TRBV7-3|-|TRBJ2-7
CASSFSGGYEQYF
TGTGCCAGCAGCTTTTCAGGGGGGTACGAGCAGTACTTC
>-|TRBV27|TRBD2|TRBJ2-5
CASSLLAGAQLETQYF
TGTGCCAGCAGTTTACTAGCGGGAGCCCAATTAGAGACCCAGTACTTC
>-|TRBV9|-|TRBJ2-1
CASSVDWRAPRNEQFF
TGTGCCAGCAGCGTAGATTGGCGGGCGCCTCGCAATGAGCAGTTCTTC
>-|TRBV4-1|TRBD2|TRBJ2-7
CASSHPASGTYEQYF
TGCGCCAGCTCCCACCCAGCTAGCGGGACCTACGAGCAGTACTTC
>-|TRBV6-5|-|TRBJ2-2
CAIGGGQYTGELFF
TGTGCCATCGGGGGGGGACAGTATACCGGGGAGCTGTTTTTT
>-|TRBV5-1|-|TRBJ1-3
CASSLAAGQGSGNTIYF
TGCGCCAGCAGCTTGGCCGCGGGGCAGGGCTCTGGAAACACCATATATTTT
>once|TRBV25-1|TRBD1|TRBJ1-1
CASSLTGETEAFF
TGTGCCAGCAGCCTTACAGGGGAGACTGAAGCTTTCTTT
>-|TRBV5-3|TRBD2|TRBJ2-1
CARSLLRHGGEDEQFF
TGTGCCAGAAGCTTGCTTCGTCACGGGGGGGAGGATGAGCAGTTCTTC
>-|TRBV19|TRBD2|TRBJ2-7
CASSIEGSGRYYEQYF
TGTGCCAGTAGTATAGAGGGTAGCGGGAGGTACTACGAGCAGTACTTC
>-|TRBV7-9|TRBD1|TRBJ1-5
CASSPQTGVGSNQPQHF
TGTGCCAGCAGCCCTCAAACAGGGGTTGGGAGCAATCAGCCCCAGCATTTT
>-|TRBV28|TRBD1|TRBJ1-2
CASRAGQGFGYTF
TGTGCCAGCAGAGCTGGACAGGGGTTTGGCTACACCTTC
>-|TRBV11-3|TRBD1|TRBJ1-2
CASSPLRGQDYGYTF
TGTGCCAGCAGCCCCCTACGGGGACAGGACTATGGCTACACCTTC
>-|TRBV19|-|TRBJ2-2
CASSIPLGGELAGELFF
TGTGCCAGTAGTATTCCACTGGGGGGAGAATTAGCCGGGGAGCTGTTTTTT
>-|TRBV2|-|TRBJ2-7
CASLQGTEQYF
TGTGCCAGCCTGCAGGGCACCGAGCAGTACTTC
>-|TRBV9|-|TRBJ1-2
CASSVAPRESGYTF
TGTGCCAGCAGCGTAGCTCCCAGGGAAAGCGGCTACACCTTC
>few|TRBV18|TRBD1|TRBJ1-2
CASSPGDRVGYTF
TGTGCCAGCTCACCGGGGGACAGGGTAGGATACACCTTC
>once|TRBV9|-|TRBJ1-2
CASSIHDRALYGYTF
TGTGCCAGCAGCATACATGACAGAGCTCTCTATGGCTACACCTTC
>-|TRBV6-5|TRBD2|TRBJ2-1
CASRLAGSNEQFF
TGTGCCAGCAGACTAGCGGGGAGTAATGAGCAGTTCTTC
>-|TRBV7-7|TRBD2|TRBJ2-3
CASSLAGLAATDTQYF
TGTGCCAGCAGCTTAGCGGGACTAGCGGCCACAGATACGCAGTATTTT
>-|TRBV6-5|-|TRBJ1-5
CASSFRLDQPQHF
TGTGCCAGCAGTTTCCGACTGGATCAGCCCCAGCATTTT
>-|TRBV7-3|TRBD2|TRBJ2-3
CASSLLAGGTYTQYF
TGTGCCAGCAGCTTATTAGCGGGAGGAACTTATACGCAGTATTTT
>-|TRBV5-1|-|TRBJ1-4
CASSLRTAGGEKLFF
TGCGCCAGCAGCCTTCGGACGGCGGGGGGTGAAAAACTGTTTTTT
>few|TRBV30|TRBD1|TRBJ1-5
CAWTTGQNQPQHF
TGTGCCTGGACGACAGGGCAAAATCAGCCCCAGCATTTT
>-|TRBV5-1|-|TRBJ2-5
CASSSLEKETQYF
TGCGCCAGCAGCTCACTAGAGAAAGAGACCCAGTACTTC
>once|TRBV29-1|-|TRBJ2-1
CSTGGFLNEQFF
TGCAGCACCGGAGGGTTCTTGAATGAGCAGTTCTTC
>-|TRBV28|TRBD1|TRBJ2-7
CAIEDRELYEQYF
TGTGCCATCGAGGACAGGGAGCTCTACGAGCAGTACTTC
>once|TRBV27|-|TRBJ2-7
CASSPRDSLKSREQYF
TGTGCCAGCAGTCCCCGGGACTCCCTTAAATCGCGGGAGCAGTACTTC
>once|TRBV7-2|TRBD1|TRBJ1-1
CASGGQPNTEAFF
TGTGCCAGCGGGGGACAGCCGAACACTGAAGCTTTCTTT
>-|TRBV29-1|TRBD2|TRBJ2-5
CSVRLAGDGTQYF
TGCAGCGTCAGACTAGCGGGAGATGGGACCCAGTACTTC
>-|TRBV11-2|TRBD1|TRBJ1-1
CASSPSGGPYEAFF
TGTGCCAGCAGCCCCTCAGGGGGCCCGTATGAAGCTTTCTTT
>-|TRBV19|-|TRBJ2-7
CASSITPGSYEQYF
TGTGCCAGTAGTATCACACCCGGGAGCTACGAGCAGTACTTC
>-|TRBV7-3|-|TRBJ2-1
CASSAALGDYNEQFF
TGTGCCAGCAGCGCCGCGTTAGGGGACTACAATGAGCAGTTCTTC
>-|TRBV4-1|-|TRBJ2-2
CASSQASQGGHTGELFF
TGCGCCAGCAGCCAAGCCTCCCAGGGGGGTCACACCGGGGAGCTGTTTTTT
>-|TRBV7-9|TRBD1|TRBJ1-3
CASSNRDRVGNTIYF
TGTGCCAGCAGCAACCGGGACAGGGTGGGAAACACCATATATTTT
>-|TRBV18|-|TRBJ1-5
CASSPDRLNQPQHF
TGTGCCAGCTCACCAGACAGACTCAATCAGCCCCAGCATTTT
>-|TRBV2|TRBD1|TRBJ1-1
CASRIRTGGPTEAFF
TGTGCCAGCAGGATTAGGACAGGGGGCCCCACTGAAGCTTTCTTT
>-|TRBV5-1|-|TRBJ2-7
CASSLRGLSSYEQYF
TGCGCCAGCAGCTTAAGGGGCTTGAGCTCCTACGAGCAGTACTTC
>-|TRBV30|-|TRBJ1-6
CAWSYPPGYNSPLHF
TGTGCCTGGAGTTACCCCCCAGGGTATAATTCACCCCTCCACTTT
>-|TRBV5-4|-|TRBJ1-5
CASSSNNQPQHF
TGTGCCAGCAGCTCCAATAATCAGCCCCAGCATTTT
>-|TRBV19|-|TRBJ1-2
CASSPMGGGWTVGYTF
TGTGCCAGTAGTCCAATGGGGGGGGGATGGACGGTCGGCTACACCTTC
>-|TRBV27|-|TRBJ2-6
CASSFGPGAGANVLTF
-
>-|TRBV7-7|-|TRBJ2-1
CASSLEGVNEQFF
TGTGCTAGCAGCTTAGAGGGGGTCAATGAGCAGTTCTTC
>few|TRBV4-2|-|TRBJ1-1
CASSQAYTEAFF
TGTGCCAGCAGCCAAGCATACACTGAAGCTTTCTTT
>-|TRBV21-1|-|TRBJ2-7
CASSKAGSPVLVQYF
TGTGCCAGCAGCAAAGCCGGGAGTCCCGTTTTGGTGCAGTACTTC
>-|TRBV28|-|TRBJ2-1
CASRDQGSSYNEQFF
TGTGCCAGCAGAGACCAGGGGAGCTCCTACAATGAGCAGTTCTTC
>-|TRBV19|-|TRBJ1-5
CASSISRGPSNQPQHF
TGTGCCAGTAGTATTTCGCGGGGGCCTAGCAATCAGCCCCAGCATTTT
>-|TRBV4-3|TRBD2|TRBJ2-7
CASSQELAGGYYEQYF
TGCGCCAGCAGCCAAGAATTAGCGGGAGGGTACTACGAGCAGTACTTC
>-|TRBV4-2|-|TRBJ2-6
CASSQGERINSGANVLTF
TGTGCCAGCAGCCAAGGGGAGCGGATAAACTCTGGGGCCAACGTCCTGACTTTC
>-|TRBV10-3|TRBD2|TRBJ2-1
CAISGLAGGRDEQFF
TGTGCCATCAGCGGACTAGCGGGAGGGAGGGATGAGCAGTTCTTC
>-|TRBV6-6|TRBD1|TRBJ2-2
CASSYWDRGDRGELFF
TGTGCCAGCAGTTATTGGGACAGGGGAGATCGCGGGGAGCTGTTTTTT
>-|TRBV5-1|-|TRBJ1-1
CASSLDDRPTEAFF
TGCGCCAGCAGCTTGGACGACAGACCGACTGAAGCTTTCTTT
>-|TRBV2|-|TRBJ1-2
CASSPTGTYGYTF
TGTGCCAGCAGCCCGACAGGAACTTATGGCTACACCTTC
>-|TRBV5-5|TRBD1|TRBJ2-1
CASSNRGPSYNEQFF
TGTGCCAGCAGCAACAGGGGCCCTTCCTACAATGAGCAGTTCTTC